Listed below are T cell receptor beta chains from one sample, sequenced in a study of blood T cells in healthy people across ages. TCRdb re-derived calls from the 5' RACE reads in MiXCR, one entry per CDR3 protein. Seen here are roughly 570,000 distinct CDR3 sequences, 27% observed once, and the top ten hold about a fifth. Sequences were obtained from blood. These receptors were collected from a woman in her seventies in good health. Each CDR3 is given with its conserved first and last residue.

TRBV19,TRBJ1-5,CATKSDGLNQPQHF
TRBV6-2/TRBV6-3,TRBJ2-1,CASRLAGGRNEQFF
TRBV18,TRBJ1-6,CASSSGTGTEIHF
TRBV7-2,TRBJ2-2,CASSPRGQQTGELFF
TRBV29-1,TRBJ2-4,CSVGAGGRSIQYF
TRBV7-8,TRBJ2-5,CASSLARTPGTQYF
TRBV7-3,TRBJ2-3,CASSLTAGGPVYRTDTQYF
TRBV7-9,TRBJ1-1,CASSMGQPNTEAFF
TRBV4-2,TRBJ1-1,CASSQEGITEAFF
TRBV10-3,TRBJ2-3,CATVTGRLDDTQYF
TRBV20-1,TRBJ1-4,CSPGGEGEKLFF
TRBV6-5,TRBJ1-1,CASSYSSAGGIEAFF
TRBV6-4,TRBJ1-2,CASRANHGQNYGYTF
TRBV20-1,TRBJ2-4,CSALTGERGNIQYF
TRBV14,TRBJ2-5,CASSQERRNLETQYF
TRBV20-1,TRBJ1-1,CSASAGHNMNTEAFF
TRBV7-2,TRBJ2-3,CASSWGGIRSTDTQYF
TRBV6-2/TRBV6-3,TRBJ2-7,CASSFDRAKSISTSQQYF
TRBV20-1,TRBJ1-1,CSALVGGRTEAFF
TRBV5-1,TRBJ2-5,CASREQPPQETQYF
TRBV10-3,TRBJ2-3,CAIRGQGSLTDTQYF
TRBV5-1,TRBJ2-5,CASSLVVSSLQETQYF